This T cell receptor beta chain was sequenced in a study of blood T cell repertoires in COVID-19. Germline CDR1 reads LNHDA; CDR2 reads SQIVND (reference sequence). CDR3 length: 14 residues. The V and J ends lost 7 bases and 5 bases, in that order; junction bases with no gene match: 3. Using immunoSEQ multiplex PCR, the repertoire was profiled, and TCRdb retains in-frame clones only, with some absent. This sample carries approximately 450,000 clones, approximately 92% of them seen once, and the ten largest clones take more than 0.95%. This receptor was identified in a young man who had recovered from COVID-19. The chain couples TRBV19 to TRBJ2-2; TRBD1 aligns across 11 bases. The sequenced sample was PBMCs or T cells enriched from blood (not recorded which). The CDR3 loop reads CASTDRGRTGELFF. The CDR3 DNA is TGTGCCAGTACGGACAGGGGGCGAACCGGGGAGCTGTTTTTT. Supplemented by reference TRBV19 and TRBJ2-2, the full variable domain reads DGGITQSPKYLFRKEGQNVTLSCEQNLNHDAMYWYRQDPGQGLRLIYYSQIVNDFQKGDIAEGYSVSREKKESFPLTVTSAQKNPTAFYLCASTDRGRTGELFFGEGSRLTVL.